This T cell receptor (beta chain) is from a study of blood T cell repertoires in COVID-19. Study-level background: Spain, Italy and the United States supplied samples that represented acute and convalescent COVID-19. PBMCs, B-cell-depleted T cells, or T cells were the source of the cDNA or gDNA that made up the material.

In the original workflow: Reference gene primer amplification gave nucleated cell count estimates. Libraries were prepared by immunoSEQ multiplex PCR; TCRdb keeps only in-frame clonotypes and omits some of them. That table is the source of V, J and clone size, and D and trimming were worked out from the DNA. The data hold roughly 200,000 clones, with about 90% observed a single time. CDR1 is SGDLS, CDR2 YYNGEE, per germline. The CDR3 extends over 15 amino acids. Trimming at V came to 4 bases and at J to 4 bases, leaving 7 bases not matched to a gene. What was sequenced was peripheral blood. This chain links TRBV9 with TRBJ1-2, with 10 bases matching TRBD1. This TCR derives from a man aged 50-59 years with acute or convalescent COVID-19. The CDR3 protein is CASSRWTGGTYGYTF. The CDR3 DNA reads TGTGCCAGCAGCAGATGGACAGGGGGTACCTATGGCTACACCTTC. Full variable domain (missing parts from reference TRBV9 and TRBJ1-2): DSGVTQTPKHLITATGQRVTLRCSPRSGDLSVYWYQQSLDQGLQFLIQYYNGEERAKGNILERFSAQQFPDLHSELNLSSLELGDSALYFCASSRWTGGTYGYTFGSGTRLTVV.